The rows below give T cell receptor beta chains drawn from one sample of a study of identical twins. MiXCR, run by TCRdb on the 5' RACE reads, gives a single entry per CDR3 protein. The sample holds about 390,000 distinct CDR3 sequences; approximately 10% are singletons and the top ten take under 10%. Material: naive T cells sorted from blood. These receptors were obtained from a woman in her 50s in good health. The CDR3 runs from the conserved cysteine through the conserved F or W. A D gene is named only where the DNA matches it firmly. Clone size is given for some rows only: seen once, a few or many times, or a class if the clone is expanded.

>NA|TRBV3-1|TRBJ1-2|NA
TGTGCCAGCAGCCCTACTGAGATCGGGGGCTACACCTTC
CASSPTEIGGYTF
>NA|TRBV12-3/TRBV12-4|TRBJ1-1|NA
TGTGCCAGCACCGTCAGGTCAACTGAAGCTTTCTTT
CASTVRSTEAFF
>TRBD2|TRBV3-1|TRBJ2-1|many
TGTGCCGGCAGACTAGCAAATGAGCAGTTCTTC
CAGRLANEQFF
>NA|TRBV2|TRBJ2-1|NA
TGTGCCAGCAGGACTAGTTTCGATGAGCAGTTCTTC
CASRTSFDEQFF
>TRBD2|TRBV12-3/TRBV12-4|TRBJ2-5|many
TGTGCCAGCAGTTTATCGACTAGCGGTAAAGAGACCCAGTACTTC
CASSLSTSGKETQYF
>NA|TRBV19|TRBJ1-1|NA
TGTGCCAGTAGCGGGTCATGGGGGACTGAAGCTTTCTTT
CASSGSWGTEAFF
>TRBD2|TRBV5-1|TRBJ2-7|NA
TGCGCCAGCAGCTTGGGGACTAGCGGGATTCAGGGCCACTCCTACGAGCAGTACTTC
CASSLGTSGIQGHSYEQYF
>TRBD2|TRBV20-1|TRBJ2-3|many
TGCAGTGCTAGAGCCCCCTTGGGGCTAGCGGGTAGCACAGATACGCAGTATTTT
CSARAPLGLAGSTDTQYF
>TRBD1|TRBV3-1|TRBJ1-2|many
TGTGCCAGCAGCCTGCAAACCGGGACAGGGAACTATGGCTACACCTTC
CASSLQTGTGNYGYTF
>TRBD1|TRBV6-2/TRBV6-3|TRBJ2-7|NA
TGTGCCAGCAGCGAACCGGGACAGGGAACCGAGCAGTACTTC
CASSEPGQGTEQYF
>NA|TRBV12-3/TRBV12-4|TRBJ2-3|NA
TGTGCCAGCAGTCAAAGCGCCAGGCTGTTCTTCACAGATACGCAGTATTTT
CASSQSARLFFTDTQYF
>NA|TRBV2|TRBJ2-1|few
TGTGCCAGCAGTGAGGAACAGATCAGGCGGTTCTTC
CASSEEQIRRFF
>NA|TRBV15|TRBJ2-7|few
TGTGCCACCAGCAGAGGCAGGGAGGTTGGGTACGAGCAGTACTTC
CATSRGREVGYEQYF
>TRBD2|TRBV20-1|TRBJ2-3|few
TGCAGTGCAATGACTAGCGGGACGCAGTATTTT
CSAMTSGTQYF
>NA|TRBV6-1|TRBJ1-4|NA
TGTGCCAGCAGCAAAACCGACTTGGAAAAACTGTTTTTT
CASSKTDLEKLFF
>NA|TRBV10-2|TRBJ1-5|few
TGCGCCAGCAGTGAGTCGATCCAGGGAGGGAATCAGCCCCAGCATTTT
CASSESIQGGNQPQHF
>NA|TRBV14|TRBJ2-3|NA
TGTGCCAGTGCCTCGGCGGATACGCAGTATTTT
CASASADTQYF
>TRBD2|TRBV18|TRBJ2-1|NA
TGTGCCAGCTCACCGGTACTAGCGGGAACTAATGAGCAGTTCTTC
CASSPVLAGTNEQFF
>NA|TRBV7-9|TRBJ2-7|once
TGTGCCAGCAGCTTGACTTATCACTACGAGCAGTACTTC
CASSLTYHYEQYF
>NA|TRBV4-1|TRBJ2-7|NA
TGCGCCAGCAGCCAAGTCTACTCCCTGGGAGAGTCTATCTACGAGCAGTACTTC
CASSQVYSLGESIYEQYF
>NA|TRBV29-1|TRBJ2-1|many
TGCAGCGTTGGGGCGGACCCCTTGCAGGTTGAGCAGTTCTTC
CSVGADPLQVEQFF
>TRBD1|TRBV5-1|TRBJ2-1|many
TGCGCCAGCAGCAACGGACAGGGGGTAAGCTCCTACAATGAGCAGTTCTTC
CASSNGQGVSSYNEQFF
>NA|TRBV3-1|TRBJ2-4|NA
TGTGCCAGCAGCCAAGCCCGGACGACTGCTAAACAGTACTTC
CASSQARTTAKQYF
>TRBD2|TRBV10-3|TRBJ2-1|NA
TGTGCCATCAGTGGGACTAGCGGGGAGCAGTTCTTC
CAISGTSGEQFF